These 30 T cell receptor beta chains came from one sample sequenced in a study of cytomegalovirus exposure and HLA in healthy donors. The PCR employed 60 Vbeta primers together with 13 Jbeta primers. Profiling relied on immunoSEQ multiplex PCR, and the TCRdb table lists in-frame clones only, not all of them. This table holds some 140,000 clones, more than 75% found once. The sequencing input was PBMCs. The receptor set was obtained from a man aged 30 to 39 in good health and CMV-seropositive.

The V gene is TRBV5-4, the J gene TRBJ2-5; the match to TRBD2 covers 9 bases. The J call may be in error: the DNA end matches TRBJ2-7 better. Germline V lookup: CDR1 SGHNT, CDR2 YYREEE (reference sequence). This CDR3 has 15 amino acids. CDR3 bases: TGTGCCAGCAGCCAAGGGGTAGCGGGAGCCTACGAGCAGTACTTC. Amino acid sequence: CASSQGVAGAYEQYF.

The J gene is TRBJ2-1, the V gene TRBV4-2; D might be TRBD1 (6 bases). The CDR3 is 15 amino acids. V gave up 3 bases and J gave up 5 bases, with 14 bases separating them. Germline values: CDR1 LGHNA, CDR2 YNFKEQ. This chain's CDR3 is CASSQQGPWNNEQFF. The DNA for the CDR3 is TGTGCCAGCAGCCAGCAGGGGCCCTGGAACAATGAGCAGTTCTTC.

The CDR3 loop reads CASFAGYQETQYF. CDR3 DNA sequence: TGTGCCAGCTTCGCCGGGTACCAAGAGACCCAGTACTTC. The chain joins TRBV6-5 to TRBJ2-5; D is uncertain. V dropped 8 bases and J dropped 0 bases, with 10 bases sitting between them. Germline CDR1 MNHEY, CDR2 SVGAGI. This CDR3 spans 13 amino acids.

The chain is built from TRBV11-2 and TRBJ1-1, with D perhaps TRBD1 (6 bases). Germline values: CDR1 SGHAT, CDR2 FQNNGV. The CDR3 is 13 amino acids. V was shortened by 4 bases and J by 1 base, with 7 bases between the two germline ends. The CDR3 protein is CASSWGQNTEAFF. The CDR3 bases are TGTGCCAGCAGCTGGGGACAGAACACTGAAGCTTTCTTT.

A single count supports this clone. The CDR3 protein is CASSSNPGQGNEQYF. CDR3 nucleotides: TGTGCCAGCAGTTCCAACCCGGGACAGGGTAACGAGCAGTACTTC. The V call is TRBV6-5, the J call TRBJ2-7, with TRBD1 identical over 9 bases. CDR1 and CDR2 (germline): MNHEY, SVGAGI. With 4 bases clipped from V and 5 bases from J, the junction kept 9 bases outside the gene matches. This CDR3 region has 15 residues.

The chain employs TRBV18 and TRBJ2-7; 13 nucleotides agree with TRBD2. This CDR3 contains 15 residues. CDR1 and CDR2 (germline): KGHSH, LQKENI. The V segment lost 6 bases and the J segment 2 bases; nucleotides outside the gene matches: 4. The CDR3 region has the DNA TGTGCCAGCTCGGGACTAGCGGGGATAACCTACGAGCAGTACTTC. Its translation: CASSGLAGITYEQYF.

This chain connects TRBV13 to TRBJ2-5; 8 bases line up with TRBD1. The CDR3 consists of 14 residues. Germline-derived CDR1 and CDR2 are PRHDT and FYEKMQ (reference sequence). J gave up 2 bases and V 5 bases, and 4 bases lay outside the gene matches. CDR3 protein: CASSEWTGQETQYF. The CDR3 region has the DNA TGTGCCAGCAGCGAATGGACAGGGCAAGAGACCCAGTACTTC.

The J gene is TRBJ2-2, the V gene TRBV7-2; the D is unclear. The germline CDR1 and CDR2 sequences are SGHTA and FQGNSA. V gave up 0 bases and J gave up 0 bases, with 5 bases separating them. This CDR3 comprises 15 residues. The CDR3 coding sequence is TGTGCCAGCAGCTTAGCTCCAGCGAACACCGGGGAGCTGTTTTTT. Protein: CASSLAPANTGELFF.

Of note for this clone: Other DNA sequences from this sample encode an identical CDR3 as well. This chain joins TRBV5-4 and TRBJ1-1, with D possibly TRBD1 on 5 matching bases. The CDR3 length is 13 residues. V lost 1 base to trimming and J lost 1 base, with 5 bases between them. Germline-derived CDR1 and CDR2 are SGHNT and YYREEE (reference sequence). The CDR3 DNA is TGTGCCAGCAGCTTGCAGGGGAACACTGAAGCTTTCTTT. This translates into CASSLQGNTEAFF.

The rearrangement uses TRBV7-2 and TRBJ2-5; 10 bases are a match to TRBD1. With 5 bases clipped from V and 2 bases from J, the junction kept 8 bases outside the gene matches. The CDR3 runs to 16 residues. The germline CDR1 and CDR2 sequences are SGHTA and FQGNSA. The CDR3 region has the DNA TGTGCCAGCAGCCCTCGGGACAGGGGAGGGCAAGAGACCCAGTACTTC. This gives the protein CASSPRDRGGQETQYF.

The rearrangement links TRBV4-2 to TRBJ2-5; TRBD2 matches at 8 bases. V was clipped by 0 bases and J by 1 base; unmatched bases: 1. There are 15 residues in the CDR3. Germline V gene sequence: CDR1 LGHNA, CDR2 YNFKEQ. CDR3 sequence: CASSQDREGQETQYF. CDR3 sequence (DNA): TGTGCCAGCAGCCAAGATCGGGAGGGCCAAGAGACCCAGTACTTC.

This chain joins TRBV7-3 and TRBJ2-1; D possibly corresponds to TRBD2 (6 bases). The CDR3 extends over 16 amino acids. Germline V lookup: CDR1 SGHTA, CDR2 FQGTGA. The V end was cut by 5 bases, the J end by 1 base, with 15 bases between. The CDR3 is CASSLLGGGSYNEQFF. Written as DNA, the CDR3 is TGTGCCAGCAGCCTTCTGGGGGGAGGATCCTACAATGAGCAGTTCTTC. The full variable domain, rest sourced from reference TRBV7-3 and TRBJ2-1, is GAGVSQTPSNKVTEKGKYVELRCDPISGHTALYWYRQSLGQGPEFLIYFQGTGAADDSGLPNDRFFAVRPEGSVSTLKIQRTERGDSAVYLCASSLLGGGSYNEQFFGPGTRLTVL.

The J gene is TRBJ1-1, the V gene TRBV6-5; D gene uncertain. From germline, CDR1 is MNHEY and CDR2 SVGAGI. The CDR3 spans 13 residues. V lost 4 bases to trimming and J lost 5 bases, with 11 bases between them. The DNA for the CDR3 is TGTGCCAGCAGTTCCGGAGCGGGAACTGAAGCTTTCTTT. This encodes CASSSGAGTEAFF.

This chain joins TRBV2 and TRBJ2-5, with D perhaps matching TRBD2 (6 bases). The DNA matches TRBJ2-7 better at its end, which makes the J call doubtful. The CDR3 has 15 amino acids. Germline lookup yields CDR1 SNHLY and CDR2 FYNNEI. Here the CDR3 reads CASSGLLAATYEQYF. As DNA, the CDR3 is TGTGCCAGCAGTGGATTACTAGCAGCAACCTACGAGCAGTACTTC.

In nucleotides, the CDR3 is TGTGCCAGCAGCTTAGACTCCAACACTGAAGCTTTCTTT. Its protein product is CASSLDSNTEAFF. The chain uses TRBV7-3 and TRBJ1-1; unclear D gene. Germline loops: CDR1 SGHTA, CDR2 FQGTGA. The V end lost 2 bases, the J end lost 2 bases, and 6 bases lay between the germline ends. The CDR3 length is 13 residues.

V usage is TRBV5-1 and J usage is TRBJ1-6; TRBD1 matches at 10 bases. The J segment lost 6 bases and the V segment lost 3 bases, leaving 9 bases of the junction unmatched. The CDR3 runs 17 residues. Germline V gene lookup returns CDR1 SGHRS and CDR2 YFSETQ. The CDR3 DNA sequence: TGCGCCAGCAGCTCTATAGGGACAGGGGCCAGTAATTCACCCCTCCACTTT. It translates to CASSSIGTGASNSPLHF.

This clone was seen only a few times. The chain employs TRBV5-1 and TRBJ2-7; TRBD2 matches at 13 bases. This CDR3 is 16 amino acids long. CDR1 is SGHRS, CDR2 YFSETQ, per germline. J lost 0 bases, V lost 2 bases, and 2 bases had no gene match. The CDR3 loop is CASSFGTSGDSYEQYF. CDR3 sequence (DNA): TGCGCCAGCAGCTTTGGGACTAGCGGGGACTCCTACGAGCAGTACTTC.

The V call is TRBV5-1, the J call TRBJ2-5; perhaps TRBD2 as D (5 bases). The CDR3 consists of 13 residues. V lost 0 bases and J lost 4, with 7 bases in between. Germline assignment: CDR1 SGHRS and CDR2 YFSETQ. CDR3 sequence (DNA): TGCGCCAGCAGCTTGGGTGAGGGAGAGACCCAGTACTTC. Protein product: CASSLGEGETQYF. The full variable domain, with the rest looked up from reference TRBV5-1 and TRBJ2-5, is KAGVTQTPRYLIKTRGQQVTLSCSPISGHRSVSWYQQTPGQGLQFLFEYFSETQRNKGNFPGRFSGRQFSNSRSEMNVSTLELGDSALYLCASSLGEGETQYFGPGTRLLVL.

V is TRBV28 and J is TRBJ1-1; D may be TRBD1 (6 bases). There are 15 residues in the CDR3. CDR1 and CDR2 from the germline V gene are MDHEN and SYDVKM. Trimming stripped 4 bases from V and 11 bases from J, with 23 bases between. CDR3 in DNA: TGTGCCAGCAGTTACCCCAAACAGGGCATCAGGACCGCTTTCTTT. Translated: CASSYPKQGIRTAFF.

The V and J genes are TRBV27 and TRBJ1-5; D is uncertain. The CDR3 is made up of 13 amino acids. The V end was cut by 7 bases, the J end by 3 bases, with 10 bases between. Germline loops: CDR1 MNHEY, CDR2 SMNVEV (reference sequence). CDR3 protein: CASKRDSNQPQHF. CDR3 nucleotide sequence: TGTGCCAGCAAGAGGGATTCCAATCAGCCCCAGCATTTT.

The V gene is TRBV7-9, the J gene TRBJ2-5; TRBD1 might be the D (6 bases). Looked up from germline, CDR1 is SEHNR and CDR2 is FQNEAQ (reference sequence). Trimming removed 5 bases at V and 4 bases at J, with 14 bases between. CDR3 length equals 14 residues. CDR3 bases: TGTGCCAGCAGCGTAAACAGGGCCCGAGAGACCCAGTACTTC. It yields the protein CASSVNRARETQYF. The full variable domain, its missing parts supplied by reference TRBV7-9 and TRBJ2-5, is DTGVSQNPRHKITKRGQNVTFRCDPISEHNRLYWYRQTLGQGPEFLTYFQNEAQLEKSRLLSDRFSAERPKGSFSTLEIQRTEQGDSAMYLCASSVNRARETQYFGPGTRLLVL.

The rearrangement uses TRBV19 and TRBJ2-5, with a weak D call TRBD2 (7 bases). Per the germline V gene, CDR1 is LNHDA and CDR2 is SQIVND (reference sequence). This CDR3 has 15 amino acids. V was pared by 3 bases and J by 5 bases, with 16 bases between. The CDR3 DNA sequence: TGTGCCAGTAGTATCACTCAAGGGGGGGATGAGACCCAGTACTTC. Amino acid sequence: CASSITQGGDETQYF.

As to this clone: Additional DNA sequences in this sample encode the identical CDR3. The rearrangement joins TRBV5-1 to TRBJ2-1; 11 positions match TRBD2. The CDR3 consists of 16 residues. J gave up 0 bases and V 3 bases, and 2 bases lay outside the gene matches. Germline V gives CDR1 SGHRS, CDR2 YFSETQ. CDR3 nucleotide sequence: TGCGCCAGCAGCTCCACTAGCGGGAGCTCCTACAATGAGCAGTTCTTC. Translated: CASSSTSGSSYNEQFF.

This sequence joins TRBV27 and TRBJ2-7, with D possibly being TRBD1 (5 bases). The CDR3 covers 13 residues. V was trimmed by 8 bases and J by 0 bases, leaving 11 bases between them. From germline, CDR1 is MNHEY and CDR2 SMNVEV (reference sequence). The CDR3 loop reads CASQTGSSYEQYF. CDR3 nucleotides: TGTGCCAGCCAAACAGGATCCTCCTACGAGCAGTACTTC.

This chain links TRBV11-3 with TRBJ2-1, with 9 bases that match TRBD1. The germline V gene has CDR1 SGHNT and CDR2 YENEEA. This CDR3 is 15 amino acids long. The J segment lost 9 bases and the V segment lost 1 base, leaving 7 bases of the junction unmatched. This chain's CDR3 is CASSLVGQGQAEQFF. In nucleotides, the CDR3 is TGTGCCAGCAGCTTAGTCGGACAGGGGCAAGCTGAGCAGTTCTTC.

The V call is TRBV9, the J call TRBJ2-2, with D uncertain. V was trimmed by 1 base and J by 6 bases, leaving 16 bases between them. The CDR3 extends over 16 amino acids. Germline CDR1 is SGDLS and CDR2 is YYNGEE. For the CDR3, the DNA is TGTGCCAGCAGCGTAAACAATCCACAGTGGGCCGGGGAGCTGTTTTTT. Its protein is CASSVNNPQWAGELFF.

This clone was seen only a few times. The rearrangement links TRBV5-6 to TRBJ2-7, with a tentative D call TRBD2 (6 bases). This CDR3 is 16 amino acids long. Germline loops: CDR1 SGHDT, CDR2 YYEEEE. The V gene lost 4 bases and the J gene lost 2 bases, with 19 bases spanning the gap. CDR3 residues: CASSPEGGTGPYEQYF. In DNA form, the CDR3 reads TGTGCCAGCAGCCCGGAGGGCGGGACTGGACCCTACGAGCAGTACTTC.

This rearrangement joins TRBV7-8 to TRBJ2-7, with 12 bases identical to TRBD1. The germline gives CDR1 SGHVS, CDR2 FQNEAQ. The V gene end was trimmed by 2 bases and the J gene end by 0 bases; junction bases not matched to a gene: 5. This CDR3 is built from 17 residues. This CDR3 is CASSLPGQGAFSYEQYF. In DNA form, the CDR3 reads TGTGCCAGCAGCTTACCGGGACAGGGGGCTTTCTCCTACGAGCAGTACTTC.

The chain carries TRBV29-1 and TRBJ1-4; TRBD1 is a possible D gene (5 bases). Trimming removed 4 bases from V and 8 bases from J, with 17 bases in between. The CDR3 is 14 amino acids. CDR1 and CDR2 from the germline V gene are SQVTM and ANQGSEA. CDR3 protein: CSVVTGPEGEKLFF. DNA for the CDR3: TGCAGCGTTGTGACCGGCCCGGAGGGGGAAAAACTGTTTTTT.

The V call is TRBV7-2, the J call TRBJ2-6; 8 bases agree with TRBD2. This CDR3 is 16 amino acids long. With V trimmed by 5 bases and J by 2 bases, 5 bases remained unmatched. CDR1 and CDR2 from the germline V gene are SGHTA and FQGNSA. The CDR3, as DNA: TGTGCCAGCAGCCAGCGGGGGTTGGCTGGGGCCAACGTCCTGACTTTC. Protein: CASSQRGLAGANVLTF.